The clone carrying this T cell receptor (beta chain) was detected only a few times. Its antigen is still unknown. The CDR3 totals 17 residues. CDR1 is LGHDT, CDR2 YNNKEL, per germline (reference sequence). Trimming took 3 bases from V and 4 from J; bases not matched to a gene: 8. The second PCR ran roughly 6 to 11 cycles with a sample-barcoded 5' primer and J-beta primers. Via MiXCR, TCRdb re-called the 5' RACE reads, giving one row per CDR3 protein. Here the sample spans about 1.5 million distinct CDR3 sequences, less than 45% being singletons. This record belongs to a study of blood T cells in healthy people across ages. At the level of the study: The capture of about one barcoded beta molecule per two T cells was achieved by template switching. Study observations and caveats: PBMCs that were unsorted prevented a conclusive naive versus antigen-experienced comparison.

The chain employs TRBV3-1 and TRBJ2-3; 12 nucleotides agree with TRBD2. The sequence derives from a young woman in good health. Sequencing was performed on blood. In DNA form, the CDR3 reads TGTGCCAGCAGCCATCTTGGACTAGCGGGACCCGCAGATACGCAGTATTTT. It encodes CASSHLGLAGPADTQYF.